Listed here is a single TCR beta chain. This sample is part of a study of blood T cell repertoires in COVID-19. In the study overall: COVID-19 samples, acute and convalescent, were from the United States, Italy and Spain. T cells, B-cell-depleted T cells, or PBMCs supplied cDNA or gDNA.

In the original analysis: Reference gene primers were amplified, and this amplification served to estimate nucleated cell counts. Here immunoSEQ multiplex PCR was the method, and the copy in TCRdb shows in-frame clones only, minus some. The V and J calls and clone size come from that table; D and trimming were worked out from the DNA. The data show approximately 270,000 clones, 89% seen once. Germline V gene data show CDR1 as MNHEY and CDR2 as SVGAGI. The V gene lost 6 bases and the J gene lost 5 bases, with 11 bases spanning the gap. This CDR3 is built from 14 residues. V usage is TRBV6-5 and J usage is TRBJ1-6; D remains unclear. The clonotype was recovered from a man between 50 and 59 years old with acute or convalescent COVID-19. The sequenced sample consisted of peripheral blood. The CDR3 DNA follows: TGTGCCAGCAGAAGCAACAGCCATAATTCACCCCTCCACTTT. This encodes CASRSNSHNSPLHF.